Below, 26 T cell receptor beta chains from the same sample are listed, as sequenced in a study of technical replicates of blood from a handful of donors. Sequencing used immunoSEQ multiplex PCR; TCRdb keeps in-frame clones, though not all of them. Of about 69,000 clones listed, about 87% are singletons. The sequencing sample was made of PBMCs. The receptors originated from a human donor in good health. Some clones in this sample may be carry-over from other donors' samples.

The CDR3 sequence: CASSDSAGTSGSLKQFF. The CDR3 nucleotides are TGTGCCAGCAGTGACTCAGCCGGGACTAGCGGGAGTCTGAAACAGTTCTTC. The chain combines TRBV6-4 with TRBJ2-1, with TRBD2 matching 14 bases. Germline CDR1 and CDR2: MRHNA and SNTAGT. CDR3 length equals 17 residues. V was clipped by 0 bases and J by 13 bases; unmatched bases: 11.

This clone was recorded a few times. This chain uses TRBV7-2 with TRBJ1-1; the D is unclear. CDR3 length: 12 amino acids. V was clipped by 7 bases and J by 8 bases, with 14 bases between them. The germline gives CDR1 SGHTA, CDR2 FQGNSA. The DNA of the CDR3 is TGTGCCAGCACCCGGGAAAGGGCAGAAGCTTTCTTT. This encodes CASTRERAEAFF.

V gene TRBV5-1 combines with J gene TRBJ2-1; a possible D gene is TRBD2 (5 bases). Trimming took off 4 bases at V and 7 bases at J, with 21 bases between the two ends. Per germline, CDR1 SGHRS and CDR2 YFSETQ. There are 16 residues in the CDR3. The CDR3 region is CASSTKLAGRGNEQFF. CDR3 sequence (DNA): TGCGCCAGCAGCACGAAGCTAGCAGGTCGCGGTAATGAGCAGTTCTTC.

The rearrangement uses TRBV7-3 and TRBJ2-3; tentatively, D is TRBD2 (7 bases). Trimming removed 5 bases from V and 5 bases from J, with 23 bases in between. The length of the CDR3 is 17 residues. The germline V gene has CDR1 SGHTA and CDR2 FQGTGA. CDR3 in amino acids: CASSPSFSGGAIDTQYF. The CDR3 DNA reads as TGTGCCAGCAGCCCCTCTTTTTCTGGGGGGGCCATAGATACGCAGTATTTT.

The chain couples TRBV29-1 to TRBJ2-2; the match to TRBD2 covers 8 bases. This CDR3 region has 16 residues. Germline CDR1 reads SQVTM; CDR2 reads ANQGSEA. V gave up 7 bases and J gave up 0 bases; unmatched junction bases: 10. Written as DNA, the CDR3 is TGCAGCGCTAAAGCGGGCGGGAGGTCGAACACCGGGGAGCTGTTTTTT. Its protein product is CSAKAGGRSNTGELFF.

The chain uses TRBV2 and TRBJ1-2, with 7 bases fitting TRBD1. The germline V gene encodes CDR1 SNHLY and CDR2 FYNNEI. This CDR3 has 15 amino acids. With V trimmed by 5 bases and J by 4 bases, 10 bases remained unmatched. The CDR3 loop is CASSPMGQPGYGYTF. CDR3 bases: TGTGCCAGCAGTCCTATGGGACAGCCTGGCTATGGCTACACCTTC. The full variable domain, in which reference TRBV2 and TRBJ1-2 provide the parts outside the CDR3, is EPEVTQTPSHQVTQMGQEVILRCVPISNHLYFYWYRQILGQKVEFLVSFYNNEISEKSEIFDDQFSVERPDGSNFTLKIRSTKLEDSAMYFCASSPMGQPGYGYTFGSGTRLTVV.

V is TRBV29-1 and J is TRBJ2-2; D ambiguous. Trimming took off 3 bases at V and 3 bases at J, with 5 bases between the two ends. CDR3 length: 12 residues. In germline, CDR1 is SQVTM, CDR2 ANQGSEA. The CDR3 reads CSVEADTGELFF. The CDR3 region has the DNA TGCAGCGTTGAGGCCGACACCGGGGAGCTGTTTTTT.

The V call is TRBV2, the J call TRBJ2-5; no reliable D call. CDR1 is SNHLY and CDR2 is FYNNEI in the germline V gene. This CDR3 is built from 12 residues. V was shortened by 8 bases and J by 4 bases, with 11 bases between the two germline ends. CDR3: CASGQVGETQYF. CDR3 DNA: TGTGCCAGCGGGCAGGTCGGAGAGACCCAGTACTTC.

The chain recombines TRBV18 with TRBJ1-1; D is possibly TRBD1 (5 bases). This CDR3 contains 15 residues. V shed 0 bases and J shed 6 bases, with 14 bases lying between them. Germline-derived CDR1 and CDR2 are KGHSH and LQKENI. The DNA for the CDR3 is TGTGCCAGCTCACCACCGGGGCAGGCCTTACCTGAAGCTTTCTTT. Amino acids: CASSPPGQALPEAFF.

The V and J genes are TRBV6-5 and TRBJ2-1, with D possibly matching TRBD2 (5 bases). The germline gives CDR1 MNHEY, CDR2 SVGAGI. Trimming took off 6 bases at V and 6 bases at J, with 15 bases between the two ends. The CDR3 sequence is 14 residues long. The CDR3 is CASSPPGLANEQFF. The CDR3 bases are TGTGCCAGCAGCCCACCAGGACTGGCCAATGAGCAGTTCTTC.

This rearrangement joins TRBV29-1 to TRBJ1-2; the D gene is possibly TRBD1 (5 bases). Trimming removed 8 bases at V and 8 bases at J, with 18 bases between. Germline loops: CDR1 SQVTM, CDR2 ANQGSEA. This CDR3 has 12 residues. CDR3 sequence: CSPHLPGSGYTF. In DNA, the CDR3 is TGCAGCCCCCACTTACCAGGGTCCGGCTACACCTTC.

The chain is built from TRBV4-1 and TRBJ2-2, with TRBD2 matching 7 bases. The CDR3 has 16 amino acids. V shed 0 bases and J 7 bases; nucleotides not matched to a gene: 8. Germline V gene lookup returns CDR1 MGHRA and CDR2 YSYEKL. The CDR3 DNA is TGCGCCAGCAGCCAAGATTGGGGGGAGCGGGGCGGGGAGCTGTTTTTT. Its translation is CASSQDWGERGGELFF.

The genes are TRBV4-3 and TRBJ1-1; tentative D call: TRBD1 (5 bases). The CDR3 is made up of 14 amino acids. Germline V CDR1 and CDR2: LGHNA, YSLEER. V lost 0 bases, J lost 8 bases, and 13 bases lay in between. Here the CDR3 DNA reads TGCGCCAGCAGCCAAGAAAGCAGGAGGGGAGAAGCTTTCTTT. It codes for CASSQESRRGEAFF.

The chain's CDR3 is CASSWDNSGNTIYF. CDR3 bases: TGCGCCAGCAGCTGGGACAACTCTGGAAACACCATATATTTT. The V call is TRBV5-1, the J call TRBJ1-3; D possibly corresponds to TRBD1 (6 bases). Per the germline V gene, CDR1 is SGHRS and CDR2 is YFSETQ. Trimming cost V 3 bases and J 0 bases, with 7 bases left between them. The CDR3 consists of 14 residues.

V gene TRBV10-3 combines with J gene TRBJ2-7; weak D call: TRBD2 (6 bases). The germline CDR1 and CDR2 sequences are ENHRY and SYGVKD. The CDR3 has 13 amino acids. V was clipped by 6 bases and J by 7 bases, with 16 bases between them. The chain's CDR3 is CAIRGDSPGEQYF. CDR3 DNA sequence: TGTGCCATCAGGGGGGACTCTCCGGGGGAGCAGTACTTC.

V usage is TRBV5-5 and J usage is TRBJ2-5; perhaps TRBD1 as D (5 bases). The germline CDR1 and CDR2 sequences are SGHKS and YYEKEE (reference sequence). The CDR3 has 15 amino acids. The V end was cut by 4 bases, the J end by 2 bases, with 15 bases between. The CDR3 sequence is CASSPGAQVQETQYF. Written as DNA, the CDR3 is TGTGCCAGCAGCCCTGGGGCGCAGGTTCAAGAGACCCAGTACTTC.

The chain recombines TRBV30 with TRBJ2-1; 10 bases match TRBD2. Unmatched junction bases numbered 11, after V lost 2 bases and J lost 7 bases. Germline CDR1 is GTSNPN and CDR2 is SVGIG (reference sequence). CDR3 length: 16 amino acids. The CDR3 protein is CAWSPRGGLAANEQFF. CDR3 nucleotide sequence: TGTGCCTGGAGTCCTAGGGGAGGACTAGCGGCTAATGAGCAGTTCTTC.

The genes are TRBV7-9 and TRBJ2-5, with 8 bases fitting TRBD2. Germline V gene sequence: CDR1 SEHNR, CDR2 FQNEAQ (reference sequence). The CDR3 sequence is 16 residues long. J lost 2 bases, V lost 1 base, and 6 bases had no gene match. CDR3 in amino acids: CASSLGAGAVQETQYF. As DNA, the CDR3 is TGTGCCAGCAGCTTAGGAGCGGGAGCAGTACAAGAGACCCAGTACTTC.

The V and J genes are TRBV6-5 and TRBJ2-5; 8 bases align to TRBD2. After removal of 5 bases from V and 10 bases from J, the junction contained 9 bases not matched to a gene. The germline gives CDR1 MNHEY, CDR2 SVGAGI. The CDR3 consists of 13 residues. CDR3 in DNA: TGTGCCAGCAGTGCGACTAGCGCGGTTAGCCAGTACTTC. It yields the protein CASSATSAVSQYF.

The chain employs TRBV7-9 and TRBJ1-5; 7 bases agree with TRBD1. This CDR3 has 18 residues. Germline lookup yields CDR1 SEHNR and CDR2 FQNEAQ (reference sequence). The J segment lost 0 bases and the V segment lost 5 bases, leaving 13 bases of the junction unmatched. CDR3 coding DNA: TGTGCCAGCAGCGCGGGACAGCCCACTATGTATAGCAATCAGCCCCAGCATTTT. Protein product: CASSAGQPTMYSNQPQHF.

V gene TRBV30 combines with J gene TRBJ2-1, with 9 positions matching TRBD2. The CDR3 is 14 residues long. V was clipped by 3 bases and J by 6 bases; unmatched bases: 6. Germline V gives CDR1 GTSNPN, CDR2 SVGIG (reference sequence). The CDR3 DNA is TGTGCCTGGAGACTAGCGGGTAGCCTCAATGAGCAGTTCTTC. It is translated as CAWRLAGSLNEQFF.

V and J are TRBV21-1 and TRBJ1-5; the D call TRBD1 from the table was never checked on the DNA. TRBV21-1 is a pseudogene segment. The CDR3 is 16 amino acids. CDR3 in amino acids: CASSNRDREGNQPQHF. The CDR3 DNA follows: TGTGCCAGCAGCAACCGGGACAGGGAGGGAAATCAGCCCCAGCATTTT.

CDR3: CARVHGREGVDEQYF. CDR3 nucleotide sequence: TGTGCCAGGGTCCACGGGCGGGAGGGGGTAGACGAGCAGTACTTC. The genes are TRBV11-3 and TRBJ2-7; 9 bases are shared with TRBD2. Losses at the gene ends were 9 bases for V and 5 bases for J; bases not matched to a gene: 14. The V gene's germline CDR1 is SGHNT and CDR2 YENEEA. This CDR3 spans 15 amino acids.

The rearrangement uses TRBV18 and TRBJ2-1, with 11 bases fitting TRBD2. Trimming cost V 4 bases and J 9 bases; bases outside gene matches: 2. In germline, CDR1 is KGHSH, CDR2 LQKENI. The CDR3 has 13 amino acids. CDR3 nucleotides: TGTGCCAGCTCACGTACTAGCGGGAGTGAGCAGTTCTTC. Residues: CASSRTSGSEQFF.

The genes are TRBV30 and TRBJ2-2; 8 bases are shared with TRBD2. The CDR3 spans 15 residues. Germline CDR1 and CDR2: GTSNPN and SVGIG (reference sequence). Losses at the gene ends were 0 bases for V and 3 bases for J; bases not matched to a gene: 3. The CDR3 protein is CAWSVTGGYTGELFF. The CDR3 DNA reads TGTGCCTGGAGTGTGACGGGAGGGTACACCGGGGAGCTGTTTTTT.

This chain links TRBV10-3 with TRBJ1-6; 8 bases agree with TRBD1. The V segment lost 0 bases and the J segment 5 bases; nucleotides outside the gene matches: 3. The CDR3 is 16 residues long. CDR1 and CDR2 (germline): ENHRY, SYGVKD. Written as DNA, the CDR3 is TGTGCCATCAGTGAGTCGGCAGGGGGCAATAATTCACCCCTCCACTTT. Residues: CAISESAGGNNSPLHF.